Listed below are T cell receptor beta chains from one sample, sequenced in a study of T-cell reconstitution after alpha-beta-depleted transplantation in children. One entry per CDR3 protein, called by TCRdb with MiXCR from the PCR reads. The profile covers about 460,000 distinct CDR3 sequences, with roughly 10% appearing a single time and 12% to 15% taken by the ten largest. The sequences come from PBMCs, mostly from graft donor cells, collected 180 days after TCRalphabeta/CD19-depleted stem cell transplant. Receptors were obtained from a female patient aged 2-10 years who had a stem cell transplant for aplastic anemia, so the T cells may come from the graft donor. The CDR3 runs from the conserved cysteine through the conserved F or W. D genes are given only for firm matches. A clone size is listed for some rows: how often the clone was seen (once, few, many), or a class if it is expanded.

V: TRBV20-1
D: -
size: -
J: TRBJ2-1
DNA: TGCAGTGCTAGGGCAGTGGTCTACAATGAGCAGTTCTTC
CDR3: CSARAVVYNEQFF

V: TRBV20-1
D: -
size: -
J: TRBJ2-2
DNA: TGCAGTGCAACTAGTTATCCCGGGGAGCTGTTTTTT
CDR3: CSATSYPGELFF

V: TRBV7-8
D: -
size: -
J: TRBJ2-7
DNA: TGTGCCAGCAGCCAGAGACGGGCACTGCCCCTCTCCTACGAGCAGTACTTC
CDR3: CASSQRRALPLSYEQYF

V: TRBV15
D: -
size: -
J: TRBJ2-1
DNA: TGTGCCACCAGCAGAGATGCGTTAGCTACCTTATCCTACAATGAGCAGTTCTTC
CDR3: CATSRDALATLSYNEQFF

V: TRBV7-2
D: -
size: -
J: TRBJ2-7
DNA: TGTGCCAGCAGCTTAACTTGGGGGTACGAGCAGTACTTC
CDR3: CASSLTWGYEQYF

V: TRBV27
D: TRBD1
size: few
J: TRBJ2-7
DNA: TGTGCCAGCAGTTTATTAGGTGGGACAGGCAGACGCTCCTACGAGCAGTACTTC
CDR3: CASSLLGGTGRRSYEQYF

V: TRBV29-1
D: TRBD1
size: -
J: TRBJ2-1
DNA: TGCAGCGTGGGGCAGGGGGCTGCAGGATGGAATGAGCAGTTCTTC
CDR3: CSVGQGAAGWNEQFF

V: TRBV9
D: TRBD2
size: -
J: TRBJ2-1
DNA: TGTGCCAGCAGCGTAGGATTGTATGGGACTAGCGGGAGTGAGCAGTTCTTC
CDR3: CASSVGLYGTSGSEQFF

V: TRBV7-2
D: -
size: -
J: TRBJ2-3
DNA: TGTGCCAGTAACCGGGACAAGACAGATACGCAGTATTTT
CDR3: CASNRDKTDTQYF

V: TRBV27
D: -
size: few
J: TRBJ2-3
DNA: TGTGCCAGCAGTACCTCCGGGGGGCATACGCAGTATTTT
CDR3: CASSTSGGHTQYF

V: TRBV11-1
D: TRBD2
size: many
J: TRBJ2-6
DNA: TGTGCCAGCAGCCCACTAGGCGGGGGGAACTCTGGGGCCAACGTCCTGACTTTC
CDR3: CASSPLGGGNSGANVLTF

V: TRBV5-1
D: TRBD2
size: -
J: TRBJ2-5
DNA: TGCGCCAGCAGGCAGACTAGCGAGAGAGAGACCCAGTACTTC
CDR3: CASRQTSERETQYF

V: TRBV2
D: TRBD2
size: -
J: TRBJ2-1
DNA: TGTGCCAGCAGTGCGGCTAGCGGGAGCTATGAGCAGTTCTTC
CDR3: CASSAASGSYEQFF

V: TRBV25-1
D: TRBD1
size: -
J: TRBJ2-7
DNA: TGTGCCAGCGCTTACGGGACAGGGGCCTACGAGCAGTACTTC
CDR3: CASAYGTGAYEQYF

V: TRBV6-5
D: -
size: -
J: TRBJ2-5
DNA: TGTGCCAGCAGTTACTCGCTGAGGACCCTCGGGGATAGGGAGACCCAGTACTTC
CDR3: CASSYSLRTLGDRETQYF

V: TRBV12-3/TRBV12-4
D: -
size: few
J: TRBJ1-1
DNA: TGTGCCAGCACCTTGGGCGGGTTGGACACTGAAGCTTTCTTT
CDR3: CASTLGGLDTEAFF

V: TRBV7-9
D: TRBD2
size: -
J: TRBJ2-1
DNA: TGTGCCAGCAGCCCGGTGGCGGGGGGCCCCTACAATGAGCAGTTCTTC
CDR3: CASSPVAGGPYNEQFF

V: TRBV3-1
D: -
size: few
J: TRBJ2-1
DNA: TGTGCCAGCAGCCAAGTGCTGGGGGCTCTCCGACGCCATGAGCAGTTCTTC
CDR3: CASSQVLGALRRHEQFF

V: TRBV4-2
D: TRBD2
size: many
J: TRBJ2-2
DNA: TGTGCCAGCAGCCAAGATATTTTGCTAGCGGGGGGGCGCGGGGAGCTGTTTTTT
CDR3: CASSQDILLAGGRGELFF

V: TRBV29-1
D: -
size: -
J: TRBJ1-5
DNA: TGCAGCGTTGTTTTAGCGGGGGCGGGCGGCAATCAGCCCCAGCATTTT
CDR3: CSVVLAGAGGNQPQHF

V: TRBV29-1
D: -
size: -
J: TRBJ2-2
DNA: TGCAGCGTTGGGGGCCCAAGCCTGAACACCGGGGAGCTGTTTTTT
CDR3: CSVGGPSLNTGELFF

V: TRBV5-1
D: -
size: few
J: TRBJ1-5
DNA: TGCGCCAGCAGCTTGGCTCCGGGAACCAATCAGCCCCAGCATTTT
CDR3: CASSLAPGTNQPQHF